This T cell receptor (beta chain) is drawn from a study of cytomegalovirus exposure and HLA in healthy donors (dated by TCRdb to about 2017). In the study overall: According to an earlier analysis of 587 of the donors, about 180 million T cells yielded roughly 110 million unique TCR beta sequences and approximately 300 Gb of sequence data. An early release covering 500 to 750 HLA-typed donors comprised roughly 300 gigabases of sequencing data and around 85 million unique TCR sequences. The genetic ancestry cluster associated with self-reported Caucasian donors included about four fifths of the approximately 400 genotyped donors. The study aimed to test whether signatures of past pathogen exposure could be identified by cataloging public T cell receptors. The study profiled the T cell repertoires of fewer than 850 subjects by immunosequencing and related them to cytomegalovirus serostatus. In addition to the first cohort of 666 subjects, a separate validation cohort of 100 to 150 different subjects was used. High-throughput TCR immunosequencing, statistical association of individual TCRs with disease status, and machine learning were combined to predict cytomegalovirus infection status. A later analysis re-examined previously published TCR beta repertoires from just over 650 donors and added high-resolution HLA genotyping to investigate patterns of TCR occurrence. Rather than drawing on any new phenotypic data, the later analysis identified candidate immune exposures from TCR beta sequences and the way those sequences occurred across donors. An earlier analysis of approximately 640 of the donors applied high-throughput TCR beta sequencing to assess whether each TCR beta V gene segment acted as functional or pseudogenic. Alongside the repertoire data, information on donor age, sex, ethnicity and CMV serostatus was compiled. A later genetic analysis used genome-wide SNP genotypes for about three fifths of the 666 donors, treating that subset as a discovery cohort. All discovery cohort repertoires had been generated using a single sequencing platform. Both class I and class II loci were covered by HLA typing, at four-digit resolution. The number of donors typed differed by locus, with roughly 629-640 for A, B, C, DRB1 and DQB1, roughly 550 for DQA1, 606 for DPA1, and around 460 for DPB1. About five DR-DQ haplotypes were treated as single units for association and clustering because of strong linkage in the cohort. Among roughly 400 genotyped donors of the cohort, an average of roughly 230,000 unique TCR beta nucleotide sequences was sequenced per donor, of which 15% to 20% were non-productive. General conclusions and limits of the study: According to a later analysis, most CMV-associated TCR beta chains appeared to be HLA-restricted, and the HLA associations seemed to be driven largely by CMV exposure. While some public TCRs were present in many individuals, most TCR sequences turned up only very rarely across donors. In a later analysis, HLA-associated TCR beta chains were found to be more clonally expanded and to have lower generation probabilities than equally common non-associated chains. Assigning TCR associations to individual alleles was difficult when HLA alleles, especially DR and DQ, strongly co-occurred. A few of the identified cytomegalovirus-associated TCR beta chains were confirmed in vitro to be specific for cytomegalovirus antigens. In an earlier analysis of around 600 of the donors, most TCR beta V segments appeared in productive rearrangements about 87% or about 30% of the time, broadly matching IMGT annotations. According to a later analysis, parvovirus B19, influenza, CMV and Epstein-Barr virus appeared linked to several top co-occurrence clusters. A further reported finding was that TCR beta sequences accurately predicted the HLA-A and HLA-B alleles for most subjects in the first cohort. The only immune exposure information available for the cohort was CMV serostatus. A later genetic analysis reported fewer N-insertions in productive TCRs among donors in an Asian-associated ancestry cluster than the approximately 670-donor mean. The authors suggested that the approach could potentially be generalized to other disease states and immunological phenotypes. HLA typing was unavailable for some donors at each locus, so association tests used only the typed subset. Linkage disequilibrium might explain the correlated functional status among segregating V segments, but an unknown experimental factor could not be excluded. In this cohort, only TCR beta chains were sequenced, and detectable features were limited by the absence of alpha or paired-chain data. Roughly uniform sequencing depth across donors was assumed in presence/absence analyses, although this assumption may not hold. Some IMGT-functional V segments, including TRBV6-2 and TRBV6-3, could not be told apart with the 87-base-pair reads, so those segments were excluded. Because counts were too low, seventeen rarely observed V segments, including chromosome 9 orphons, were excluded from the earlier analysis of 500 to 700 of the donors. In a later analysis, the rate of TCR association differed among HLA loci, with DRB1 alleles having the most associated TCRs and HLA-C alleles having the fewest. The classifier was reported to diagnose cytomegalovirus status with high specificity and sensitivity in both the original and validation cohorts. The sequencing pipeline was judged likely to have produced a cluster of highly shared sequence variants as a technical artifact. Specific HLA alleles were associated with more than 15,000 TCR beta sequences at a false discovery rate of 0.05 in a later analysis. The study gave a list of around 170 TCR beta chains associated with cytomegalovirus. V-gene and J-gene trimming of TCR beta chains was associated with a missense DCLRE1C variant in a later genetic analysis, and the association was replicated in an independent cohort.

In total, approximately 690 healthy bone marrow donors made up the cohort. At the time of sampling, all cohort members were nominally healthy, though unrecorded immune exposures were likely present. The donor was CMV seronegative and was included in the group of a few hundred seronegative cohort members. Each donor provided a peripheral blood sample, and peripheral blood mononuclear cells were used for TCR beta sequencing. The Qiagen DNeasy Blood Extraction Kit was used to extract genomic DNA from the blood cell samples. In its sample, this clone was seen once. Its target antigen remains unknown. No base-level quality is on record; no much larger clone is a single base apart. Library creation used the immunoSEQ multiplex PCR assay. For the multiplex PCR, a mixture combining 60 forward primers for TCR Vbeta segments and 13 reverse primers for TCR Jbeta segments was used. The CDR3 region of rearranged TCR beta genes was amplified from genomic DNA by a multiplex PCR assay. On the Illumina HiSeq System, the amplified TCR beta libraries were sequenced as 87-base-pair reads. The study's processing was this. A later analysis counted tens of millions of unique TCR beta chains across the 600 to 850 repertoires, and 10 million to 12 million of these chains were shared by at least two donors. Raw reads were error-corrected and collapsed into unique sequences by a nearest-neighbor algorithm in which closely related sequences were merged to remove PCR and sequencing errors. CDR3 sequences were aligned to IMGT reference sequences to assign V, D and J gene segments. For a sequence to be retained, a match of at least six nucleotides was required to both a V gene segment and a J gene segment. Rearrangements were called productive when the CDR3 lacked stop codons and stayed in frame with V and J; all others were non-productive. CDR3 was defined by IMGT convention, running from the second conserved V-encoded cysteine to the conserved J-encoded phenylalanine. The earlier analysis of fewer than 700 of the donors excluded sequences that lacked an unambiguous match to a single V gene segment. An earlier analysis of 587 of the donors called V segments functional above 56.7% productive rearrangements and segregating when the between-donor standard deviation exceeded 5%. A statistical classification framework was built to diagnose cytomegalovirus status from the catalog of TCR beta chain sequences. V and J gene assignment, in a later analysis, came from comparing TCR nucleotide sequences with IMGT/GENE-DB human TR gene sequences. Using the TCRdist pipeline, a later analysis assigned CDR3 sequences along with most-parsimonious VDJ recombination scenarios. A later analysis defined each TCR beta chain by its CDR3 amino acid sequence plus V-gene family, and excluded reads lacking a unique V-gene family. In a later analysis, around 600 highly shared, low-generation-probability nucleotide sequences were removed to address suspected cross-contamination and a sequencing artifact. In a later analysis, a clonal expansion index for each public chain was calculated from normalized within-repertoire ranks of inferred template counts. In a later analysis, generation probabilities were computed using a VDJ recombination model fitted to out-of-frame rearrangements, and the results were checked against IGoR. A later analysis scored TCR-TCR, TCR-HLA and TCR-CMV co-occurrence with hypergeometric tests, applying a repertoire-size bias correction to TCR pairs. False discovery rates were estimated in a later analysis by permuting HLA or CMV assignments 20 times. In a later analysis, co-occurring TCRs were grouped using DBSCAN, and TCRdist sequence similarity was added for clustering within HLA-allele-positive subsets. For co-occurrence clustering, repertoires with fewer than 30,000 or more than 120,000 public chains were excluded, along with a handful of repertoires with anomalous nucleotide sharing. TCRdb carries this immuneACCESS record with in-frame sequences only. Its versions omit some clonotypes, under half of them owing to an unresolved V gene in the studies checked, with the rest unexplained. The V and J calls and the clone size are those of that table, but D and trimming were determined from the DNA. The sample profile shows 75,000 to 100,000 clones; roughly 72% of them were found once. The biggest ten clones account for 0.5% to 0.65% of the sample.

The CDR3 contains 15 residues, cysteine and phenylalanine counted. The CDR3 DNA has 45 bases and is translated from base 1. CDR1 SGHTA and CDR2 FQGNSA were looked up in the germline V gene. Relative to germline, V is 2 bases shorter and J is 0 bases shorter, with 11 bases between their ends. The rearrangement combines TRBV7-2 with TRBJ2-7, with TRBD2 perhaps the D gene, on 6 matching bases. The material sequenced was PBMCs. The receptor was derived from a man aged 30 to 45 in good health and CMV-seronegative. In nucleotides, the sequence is TGTGCCAGCAGCTTAAGGAGGGGACCCTCCTACGAGCAGTACTTC. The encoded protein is CASSLRRGPSYEQYF.